Following are 26 T cell receptor beta chains from one sample sequenced in a study of post-analysis software for immune sequencing data. Whole-study results and caveats: Included in a set of about 5 TRBV segments more frequent in patients than controls were TRBV5-6, TRBV5-1 and TRBV20-1.

Their specific antigens are unknown. Libraries were made from TCR beta cDNA, and they carried unique molecular identifiers. TCRdb processed the PCR reads anew with MiXCR; each CDR3 protein has one entry. The repertoire holds 650,000 to 850,000 distinct CDR3 sequences, with approximately 53% as singletons. The sequencing input was blood. Receptor source: a girl aged 5 to 17 with multiple sclerosis.

V usage is TRBV20-1 and J usage is TRBJ2-1; TRBD2 matches at 15 bases. With 0 bases clipped from V and 6 bases from J, the junction kept 15 bases outside the gene matches. This CDR3 has 20 residues. The germline CDR1 and CDR2 sequences are DFQATT and SNEGSKA (reference sequence). The CDR3 here is CSARDQGLAGGLYLGNEQFF. CDR3 coding DNA: TGCAGTGCTAGAGATCAAGGACTAGCGGGAGGGCTGTATTTAGGCAATGAGCAGTTCTTC.

This chain uses TRBV4-1 with TRBJ1-1; D might be TRBD1 (5 bases). V was shortened by 0 bases and J by 1 base, with 12 bases between the two germline ends. Per the germline V gene, CDR1 is MGHRA and CDR2 is YSYEKL. The CDR3 contains 16 residues. The CDR3 sequence: CASSQDRGAGNTEAFF. CDR3 DNA: TGCGCCAGCAGCCAAGATCGAGGGGCCGGGAACACTGAAGCTTTCTTT.

The count of this clonotype is one. The chain recombines TRBV25-1 with TRBJ2-7; the D gene is possibly TRBD1 (6 bases). This CDR3 is 16 amino acids long. Germline V lookup: CDR1 MGHDK, CDR2 SYGVNS. V dropped 1 base and J dropped 0 bases, with 13 bases sitting between them. The CDR3 coding sequence is TGTGCCAGCAGTGAATGGGCAGGGGAAAGCTCCTACGAGCAGTACTTC. Its translation: CASSEWAGESSYEQYF.

The chain couples TRBV10-3 to TRBJ2-3, with 12 nucleotides matching TRBD2. This CDR3 comprises 19 residues. Germline V gives CDR1 ENHRY, CDR2 SYGVKD. V shed 2 bases and J 1 base; nucleotides not matched to a gene: 10. The CDR3 region has the DNA TGTGCCATCAGTGAGCGCCGGACTAGCGGGATTGTTGGCACAGATACGCAGTATTTT. Translating gives CAISERRTSGIVGTDTQYF.

This sequence joins TRBV20-1 and TRBJ2-1; 15 bases match TRBD2. CDR1 is DFQATT, CDR2 SNEGSKA, per germline (reference sequence). The trim removed 3 bases at V and 7 bases at J, leaving 4 bases unmatched. CDR3 length: 15 residues. The CDR3 nucleotides are TGCAGTGCTAGTATCGGGACTAGCGGGAGGAATGAGCAGTTCTTC. Translation: CSASIGTSGRNEQFF.

The table lists this clonotype with a few counts. The chain carries TRBV5-1 and TRBJ2-2; unclear D gene. Trimming removed 5 bases at V and 3 bases at J, with 8 bases between. This CDR3 comprises 13 residues. Germline V gene data show CDR1 as SGHRS and CDR2 as YFSETQ. The CDR3 nucleotides are TGCGCCAGCAGGTCCCAGGACACCGGGGAGCTGTTTTTT. Translation: CASRSQDTGELFF.

This sequence joins TRBV12-3 or TRBV12-4 and TRBJ2-6; D unclear. The ends were cut back, 3 bases at V and 4 bases at J, with 4 bases in the middle. This CDR3 has 13 residues. The CDR3 is CASSFEGANVLTF. For the CDR3, the DNA is TGTGCCAGCAGTTTTGAAGGGGCCAACGTCCTGACTTTC.

The chain joins TRBV9 to TRBJ2-1; 13 nucleotides line up with TRBD2. Germline lookup yields CDR1 SGDLS and CDR2 YYNGEE. The CDR3 length is 17 residues. V shed 0 bases, J shed 12 bases, and the junction held 12 bases outside the gene matches. The CDR3 reads CASSVAPGLAGTTVQFF. CDR3 bases: TGTGCCAGCAGCGTAGCCCCGGGACTAGCGGGGACTACAGTGCAGTTCTTC.

V gene TRBV5-1 combines with J gene TRBJ2-7; D call uncertain. With 4 bases removed from V and 2 bases from J, the gap between germline ends came to 16 bases. Per the germline V gene, CDR1 is SGHRS and CDR2 is YFSETQ. The CDR3 is 15 amino acids. CDR3 bases: TGCGCCAGCAGCGCGTCGCAGGCCTACACCTACGAGCAGTACTTC. Amino acid sequence: CASSASQAYTYEQYF. Combining the CDR3 with reference TRBV5-1 and TRBJ2-7 gives the whole variable domain KAGVTQTPRYLIKTRGQQVTLSCSPISGHRSVSWYQQTPGQGLQFLFEYFSETQRNKGNFPGRFSGRQFSNSRSEMNVSTLELGDSALYLCASSASQAYTYEQYFGPGTRLTVT.

The V gene is TRBV20-1, the J gene TRBJ2-5; TRBD2 matches at 9 bases. Germline CDR1 reads DFQATT; CDR2 reads SNEGSKA (reference sequence). This CDR3 region has 13 residues. Trimming removed 6 bases from V and 10 bases from J; junction bases left unmatched: 12. The CDR3 here is CSAHVTGTSLQYF. CDR3 DNA: TGCAGTGCCCATGTGACTGGGACTAGCCTCCAGTACTTC.

The sample holds a few counts of this clonotype. The chain uses TRBV4-1 and TRBJ2-5; TRBD1 might be the D (6 bases). Germline V CDR1 and CDR2: MGHRA, YSYEKL. V gave up 3 bases and J gave up 5 bases, with 16 bases separating them. CDR3 length equals 15 residues. The CDR3 nucleotides are TGCGCCAGCAGCCACCCGGGACACCAATTTGAGACCCAGTACTTC. It codes for CASSHPGHQFETQYF.

The chain recombines TRBV6-5 with TRBJ2-4, with 12 positions matching TRBD2. Germline loops: CDR1 MNHEY, CDR2 SVGAGI. With V trimmed by 4 bases and J by 7 bases, 5 bases remained unmatched. The CDR3 covers 15 residues. The CDR3 nucleotides read TGTGCCAGCAGTTCTAGCGGGAGGGCCTTGAACATTCAGTACTTC. Protein sequence: CASSSSGRALNIQYF.

V usage is TRBV10-3 and J usage is TRBJ2-7; D call uncertain. Trimming stripped 2 bases from V and 5 bases from J, with 7 bases between. Germline CDR1 ENHRY, CDR2 SYGVKD. This CDR3 is 12 amino acids long. The CDR3 spells CAISEGLHEQYF. The CDR3 nucleotides are TGTGCCATCAGTGAGGGCCTCCACGAGCAGTACTTC.

The chain joins TRBV4-1 to TRBJ1-5, with unresolved D. The germline gives CDR1 MGHRA, CDR2 YSYEKL. This CDR3 is 15 amino acids long. Trimming took off 0 bases at V and 2 bases at J, with 8 bases between the two ends. The CDR3 reads CASSQDWRGNQPQHF. The CDR3 region has the DNA TGCGCCAGCAGCCAAGACTGGAGGGGCAATCAGCCCCAGCATTTT.

The rearrangement joins TRBV5-1 to TRBJ1-6, with TRBD1 as a possible D gene (6 bases). The CDR3 contains 14 residues. V was shortened by 4 bases and J by 5 bases, with 10 bases between the two germline ends. Germline V lookup: CDR1 SGHRS, CDR2 YFSETQ. CDR3 amino acids: CASSGKGDNSPLHF. Written as DNA, the CDR3 is TGCGCCAGCAGCGGAAAGGGGGATAATTCACCCCTCCACTTT.

This chain connects TRBV6-6 to TRBJ2-1; D is unresolved. Trimming pared 4 bases from V and 0 bases from J, leaving 13 bases between. Germline V gives CDR1 MNHNY, CDR2 SVGAGI (reference sequence). The CDR3 spans 16 residues. Here the CDR3 DNA reads TGTGCCAGCAGTTCGGGTACGTCGAGCTCCTACAATGAGCAGTTCTTC. Its protein is CASSSGTSSSYNEQFF.

This rearrangement joins TRBV20-1 to TRBJ1-2, with D tentatively TRBD1 (5 bases). Germline V gene data show CDR1 as DFQATT and CDR2 as SNEGSKA (reference sequence). The V and J ends lost 2 bases and 3 bases respectively, with 10 bases between them. This CDR3 is 13 amino acids long. CDR3 region: CSARTRVDYGYTF. CDR3 bases: TGCAGTGCTAGAACCAGGGTTGACTATGGCTACACCTTC.

The chain is built from TRBV29-1 and TRBJ1-2, with D unresolved. V was trimmed by 3 bases and J by 0 bases, leaving 20 bases between them. Germline V gives CDR1 SQVTM, CDR2 ANQGSEA. The CDR3 spans 17 residues. In DNA, the CDR3 is TGCAGCGTTGACATTGGGGTCATGTCGGTAGCTAACTATGGCTACACCTTC. Its translation: CSVDIGVMSVANYGYTF.

This clonotype was found a few times. This chain uses TRBV7-3 with TRBJ2-7; TRBD1 aligns across 9 bases. Germline V CDR1 and CDR2: SGHTA, FQGTGA. This CDR3 has 15 residues. V shed 5 bases and J 3 bases; nucleotides not matched to a gene: 8. The CDR3 nucleotides are TGTGCCAGCAGCAAGGGACAGGGAGGTTTCTACGAGCAGTACTTC. It encodes CASSKGQGGFYEQYF.

The chain carries TRBV20-1 and TRBJ2-7; 9 bases fit TRBD2. Unmatched junction bases numbered 1, after V lost 1 base and J lost 3 bases. This CDR3 has 13 residues. Germline V gene data show CDR1 as DFQATT and CDR2 as SNEGSKA (reference sequence). DNA of the CDR3: TGCAGTGCTAGAGGACTAGCGGTCTACGAGCAGTACTTC. As protein: CSARGLAVYEQYF.

The J gene is TRBJ2-7, the V gene TRBV20-1, with D perhaps assigned TRBD1 or TRBD2 (6 bases each). There are 15 residues in the CDR3. V shed 6 bases and J shed 0 bases, with 18 bases lying between them. Germline values: CDR1 DFQATT, CDR2 SNEGSKA (reference sequence). The CDR3 nucleotides read TGCAGTGCCGCACCGAGAGGGGGGAGCTCCTACGAGCAGTACTTC. It encodes CSAAPRGGSSYEQYF.

The CDR3 loop is CASSSTRENEQFF. The CDR3 bases are TGTGCCAGCAGCTCCACCAGGGAAAATGAGCAGTTCTTC. The chain combines TRBV7-3 with TRBJ2-1, with D possibly TRBD1 on 5 matching bases. Germline lookup yields CDR1 SGHTA and CDR2 FQGTGA. Trimming stripped 4 bases from V and 7 bases from J, with 11 bases between. The CDR3 spans 13 residues. Full variable domain (rest looked up from reference TRBV7-3 and TRBJ2-1): GAGVSQTPSNKVTEKGKYVELRCDPISGHTALYWYRQSLGQGPEFLIYFQGTGAADDSGLPNDRFFAVRPEGSVSTLKIQRTERGDSAVYLCASSSTRENEQFFGPGTRLTVL.

This clonotype has more than one count but fewer than ten. This sequence joins TRBV6-1 and TRBJ2-1, with TRBD2 matching 12 bases. Germline V gene lookup returns CDR1 MNHNS and CDR2 SASEGT. The junction had 13 bases not matched to a gene; V was cut back by 6 bases and J by 7 bases. The CDR3 loop spans 17 amino acids. The CDR3 nucleotides are TGTGCCAGCAGACCTGGACTAGCGGGAAGGGGGTGGAATGAGCAGTTCTTC. This encodes CASRPGLAGRGWNEQFF.

The chain combines TRBV20-1 with TRBJ2-7; 9 bases match TRBD2. The V segment lost 0 bases and the J segment 4 bases; nucleotides outside the gene matches: 7. Germline CDR1 reads DFQATT; CDR2 reads SNEGSKA (reference sequence). The length of the CDR3 is 15 residues. CDR3: CSARDPSGIGYEQYF. For the CDR3, the DNA is TGCAGTGCTAGAGATCCTAGCGGGATAGGATACGAGCAGTACTTC.

The rearrangement joins TRBV28 to TRBJ1-5; unclear D gene. V dropped 6 bases and J dropped 3 bases, with 9 bases sitting between them. This CDR3 has 13 residues. Germline lookup yields CDR1 MDHEN and CDR2 SYDVKM. DNA of the CDR3: TGTGCCAGCAGAGAAGGCCCCAATCAGCCCCAGCATTTT. Its translation is CASREGPNQPQHF.

The chain uses TRBV27 and TRBJ1-4; D remains unclear. Trimming left V 4 bases short and J 3 bases short, with 9 bases between. The CDR3 consists of 14 residues. Germline-derived CDR1 and CDR2 are MNHEY and SMNVEV (reference sequence). CDR3 nucleotides: TGTGCCAGCAGTTCTCCCACTTCTAATGAAAAACTGTTTTTT. It codes for CASSSPTSNEKLFF.